This entry features one TCR beta chain sequence. HIV-positive participants all received treatment in the United States. This record comes from a study of long-term antiretroviral therapy in people with HIV. Study-wide background: About a decade before 2015, the earliest samples were taken when ART was typically delayed.

In germline, CDR1 is ENHRY, CDR2 SYGVKD. The CDR3 runs 15 residues. The junction had 4 bases not matched to a gene; V was cut back by 2 bases and J by 3 bases. They ran version v3.0 of the immunoSEQ assay at survey level. Sequencing used immunoSEQ multiplex PCR; TCRdb keeps in-frame clones, though not all of them. The sample has tens of thousands of clones; over 90% are singletons. Here the sequenced sample was unsorted PBMCs, taken 3.7 years after starting antiretroviral therapy. The chain has TRBV10-3 and TRBJ2-3; 8 nucleotides align to TRBD2. The sequence was obtained from a woman aged 50 to 60 with HIV. CDR3 residues: CAISERAGATDTQYF. CDR3 coding DNA: TGTGCCATCAGTGAGCGAGCGGGGGCAACAGATACGCAGTATTTT.